Below, 31 T cell receptor beta chains from the same sample are listed, as sequenced in a study of graft-versus-host responses after intestinal transplantation. Using immunoSEQ multiplex PCR, the repertoire was profiled, and TCRdb retains in-frame clones only, with some absent. This sample has some 40,000 clones; 85% to 95% occur once, and the top ten carry roughly a fifth. Their cognate antigens are unknown. The source was unstimulated CD8+ T cells sorted from spleen or lymph node cells, collected before transplant. The receptors here all came from a human donor who was the organ donor for an intestinal transplant.

The genes are TRBV5-6 and TRBJ2-2; D unresolved. Germline CDR1 reads SGHDT; CDR2 reads YYEEEE. The V end was cut by 1 base, the J end by 5 bases, with 6 bases between. This CDR3 contains 13 residues. CDR3: CASSLLNTGELFF. The DNA of the CDR3 is TGTGCCAGCAGCTTGTTGAATACCGGGGAGCTGTTTTTT. Full variable domain (missing parts from reference TRBV5-6 and TRBJ2-2): DAGVTQSPTHLIKTRGQQVTLRCSPKSGHDTVSWYQQALGQGPQFIFQYYEEEERQRGNFPDRFSGHQFPNYSSELNVNALLLGDSALYLCASSLLNTGELFFGEGSRLTVL.

This chain uses TRBV6-4 with TRBJ2-5; D gene ambiguous. The CDR3 length is 15 residues. The germline V and J ends were trimmed by 6 bases and 4 bases, with 18 bases remaining between them. The V gene's germline CDR1 is MRHNA and CDR2 SNTAGT. CDR3 protein: CASSNGQSVGETQYF. The CDR3 DNA sequence: TGTGCCAGCAGCAACGGGCAGAGCGTAGGAGAGACCCAGTACTTC.

The CDR3 loop reads CSVEPERGRNEQFF. The CDR3 DNA is TGCAGCGTTGAACCCGAGAGGGGGCGGAATGAGCAGTTCTTC. This chain connects TRBV29-1 to TRBJ2-1; 7 bases are shared with TRBD1. Germline-derived CDR1 and CDR2 are SQVTM and ANQGSEA. V lost 2 bases to trimming and J lost 7 bases; unmatched junction nucleotides: 8. This CDR3 has 14 residues.

The chain links TRBV29-1 to TRBJ2-3; TRBD2 matches 7 bases. J gave up 2 bases and V 3 bases, and 8 bases lay outside the gene matches. Germline CDR1 reads SQVTM; CDR2 reads ANQGSEA. The CDR3 covers 15 residues. The CDR3 DNA reads as TGCAGCGTTGATTCCGGGGGGACTATCACAGATACGCAGTATTTT. Its translation: CSVDSGGTITDTQYF.

This clone was seen more than once but under ten times. This chain joins TRBV7-9 and TRBJ2-1; 7 bases agree with TRBD2. The trim removed 1 base at V and 5 bases at J, leaving 2 bases unmatched. This CDR3 has 14 residues. CDR1 is SEHNR, CDR2 FQNEAQ, per germline (reference sequence). CDR3 nucleotides: TGTGCCAGCAGCTTAGACCGGGAGGACAATGAGCAGTTCTTC. Amino acid sequence: CASSLDREDNEQFF.

This clone was observed once. V is TRBV27 and J is TRBJ2-5, with D unclear. Near its end, the DNA agrees better with TRBJ2-7, so the J call may be wrong. The CDR3 length is 11 residues. Looked up from germline, CDR1 is MNHEY and CDR2 is SMNVEV (reference sequence). In DNA, the CDR3 is TGTGCCAGCAGTTCAGCCTACGAGCAGTACTTC. It encodes CASSSAYEQYF.

The J gene is TRBJ2-5, the V gene TRBV19; D is tentatively TRBD1 or TRBD2 (5 bases each). Germline V gives CDR1 LNHDA, CDR2 SQIVND (reference sequence). The CDR3 extends over 14 amino acids. V lost 8 bases to trimming and J lost 0 bases, with 13 bases between them. CDR3 residues: CASRPGRNQETQYF. DNA of the CDR3: TGTGCCAGTCGACCGGGGCGAAACCAAGAGACCCAGTACTTC.

The V call is TRBV27, the J call TRBJ2-1; D tentatively fits TRBD1 or TRBD2 (5 bases each). The CDR3 has 16 amino acids. The germline V gene has CDR1 MNHEY and CDR2 SMNVEV (reference sequence). Trimming took off 0 bases at V and 5 bases at J, with 14 bases between the two ends. CDR3 residues: CASSLSQGPRDNEQFF. CDR3 DNA sequence: TGTGCCAGCAGTTTATCTCAGGGCCCGCGGGACAATGAGCAGTTCTTC.

The genes are TRBV27 and TRBJ2-4, with D unclear. V was clipped by 3 bases and J by 1 base, with 7 bases between them. There are 14 residues in the CDR3. Germline V gene lookup returns CDR1 MNHEY and CDR2 SMNVEV (reference sequence). CDR3 nucleotides: TGTGCCAGCAGTTTTCAGCGTGCCAAAAACATTCAGTACTTC. Protein sequence: CASSFQRAKNIQYF.

The rearrangement links TRBV15 to TRBJ2-2; D is undetermined. This CDR3 spans 15 amino acids. CDR1 LNHNV and CDR2 YYDKDF come from the germline V gene (reference sequence). V was clipped by 4 bases and J by 6 bases, with 15 bases between them. CDR3 coding DNA: TGTGCCACCAGCACTCCGTCCGTCCGTTCCGGGGAGCTGTTTTTT. As protein: CATSTPSVRSGELFF.

CDR3 amino acids: CASSYDPSSPYEQYF. CDR3 coding DNA: TGTGCCAGCAGTTACGATCCGAGTAGCCCCTACGAGCAGTACTTC. The chain carries TRBV6-5 and TRBJ2-7, with D uncertain. Trimming stripped 2 bases from V and 2 bases from J, with 13 bases between. Germline CDR1 reads MNHEY; CDR2 reads SVGAGI. The CDR3 loop spans 15 amino acids.

About this clone itself: A junction boundary mismatches the germline segment, possibly from a read error. The genes are TRBV4-1 and TRBJ2-7; D remains unclear. The CDR3 runs 15 residues. CDR1 is MGHRA, CDR2 YSYEKL, per germline. The CDR3 region is CASNQSMTVVYEQYF. DNA for the CDR3: TGCGCCAGCAACCAATCCATGACGGTAGTCTACGAGCAGTACTTC.

The chain carries TRBV10-3 and TRBJ2-1; a possible D gene is TRBD2 (6 bases). CDR1 ENHRY and CDR2 SYGVKD come from the germline V gene. V was shortened by 2 bases and J by 6 bases, with 14 bases between the two germline ends. CDR3 length: 15 amino acids. This chain's CDR3 is CAISETDGRGNEQFF. The CDR3 nucleotides are TGTGCCATCAGTGAGACCGACGGGCGGGGCAATGAGCAGTTCTTC.

The chain joins TRBV4-1 to TRBJ1-2; D not resolved. This CDR3 has 15 amino acids. Between the trimmed V and J ends, which lost 1 base and 1 base, there was a span of 10 bases. The germline CDR1 and CDR2 sequences are MGHRA and YSYEKL. Here the CDR3 DNA reads TGCGCCAGCAGCCAAGGCTCAGATTTTAACTATGGCTACACCTTC. It translates to CASSQGSDFNYGYTF.

J is TRBJ2-3 and V is TRBV9, with 7 bases that match TRBD1. CDR1 is SGDLS and CDR2 is YYNGEE in the germline V gene. V was pared by 4 bases and J by 5 bases, with 4 bases of the junction left unmatched. This CDR3 contains 13 residues. The CDR3 is CASSKYRGDTQYF. Here the CDR3 DNA reads TGTGCCAGCAGCAAATACAGGGGAGATACGCAGTATTTT. Combining the CDR3 with reference TRBV9 and TRBJ2-3 gives the whole variable domain DSGVTQTPKHLITATGQRVTLRCSPRSGDLSVYWYQQSLDQGLQFLIQYYNGEERAKGNILERFSAQQFPDLHSELNLSSLELGDSALYFCASSKYRGDTQYFGPGTRLTVL.

The CDR3 protein is CASSIDSGTSGRASYNEQFF. CDR3 DNA: TGTGCCAGTAGTATAGACTCCGGGACTAGCGGGAGGGCCAGCTACAATGAGCAGTTCTTC. This chain connects TRBV19 to TRBJ2-1; 16 bases line up with TRBD2. This CDR3 spans 20 amino acids. The V and J ends lost 0 bases and 3 bases, in that order; junction bases with no gene match: 8. Germline V gene data show CDR1 as LNHDA and CDR2 as SQIVND (reference sequence).

The V gene is TRBV25-1, the J gene TRBJ1-5, with D tentatively TRBD1 (5 bases). Trimming took 8 bases from V and 0 from J, leaving 17 bases between them. Per germline, CDR1 MGHDK and CDR2 SYGVNS. The CDR3 is made up of 16 amino acids. CDR3 residues: CASGGTTPYSNQPQHF. CDR3 DNA sequence: TGTGCCAGCGGTGGGACGACACCCTATAGCAATCAGCCCCAGCATTTT.

The chain couples TRBV7-3 to TRBJ2-3; D uncertain. CDR3 length: 14 amino acids. Trimming shortened V by 5 bases and J by 4 bases, and 13 bases separated the two germline ends. The germline gives CDR1 SGHTA, CDR2 FQGTGA. The CDR3 region has the DNA TGTGCCAGCAGCCTCATGGGGTGGTCAGATACGCAGTATTTT. Protein: CASSLMGWSDTQYF. The full variable domain, with the rest looked up from reference TRBV7-3 and TRBJ2-3, is GAGVSQTPSNKVTEKGKYVELRCDPISGHTALYWYRQSLGQGPEFLIYFQGTGAADDSGLPNDRFFAVRPEGSVSTLKIQRTERGDSAVYLCASSLMGWSDTQYFGPGTRLTVL.

The V gene is TRBV7-6, the J gene TRBJ2-5; 13 bases agree with TRBD2. This CDR3 is 18 amino acids long. J gave up 0 bases and V 5 bases, and 9 bases lay outside the gene matches. Germline CDR1 SGHVS, CDR2 FNYEAQ. The CDR3 DNA reads as TGTGCCAGCAGCCCAGGACTAGCGGGAGAGTTCCACCAAGAGACCCAGTACTTC. Translated, it gives CASSPGLAGEFHQETQYF.

The chain links TRBV5-1 to TRBJ2-4; TRBD2 matches at 10 bases. This CDR3 spans 18 amino acids. Trimming at V came to 0 bases and at J to 1 base, leaving 7 bases not matched to a gene. Germline V gives CDR1 SGHRS, CDR2 YFSETQ. The CDR3 region is CASSLAYTSGTAKNIQYF. The CDR3, as DNA: TGCGCCAGCAGCTTGGCCTATACTAGCGGGACGGCCAAAAACATTCAGTACTTC.

The CDR3 DNA sequence: TGTGCCAGCAGCTTAGAAACCAGCTCAGATACGCAGTATTTT. This encodes CASSLETSSDTQYF. The chain uses TRBV11-2 and TRBJ2-3; the D is unclear. Germline CDR1 SGHAT, CDR2 FQNNGV. CDR3 length: 14 amino acids. The V end was cut by 0 bases, the J end by 4 bases, with 8 bases between.

This rearrangement joins TRBV7-9 to TRBJ2-5, with 7 bases fitting TRBD1. The V segment lost 1 base and the J segment 2 bases; nucleotides outside the gene matches: 1. This CDR3 has 14 residues. The V gene's germline CDR1 is SEHNR and CDR2 FQNEAQ (reference sequence). The CDR3 reads CASSLGRGQETQYF. CDR3 bases: TGTGCCAGCAGCTTAGGCAGGGGGCAAGAGACCCAGTACTTC.

The genes are TRBV30 and TRBJ2-7; no reliable D call. V was clipped by 3 bases and J by 0 bases, with 6 bases between them. The CDR3 consists of 12 residues. Germline V lookup: CDR1 GTSNPN, CDR2 SVGIG (reference sequence). CDR3: CAWRTASYEQYF. CDR3 nucleotides: TGTGCCTGGAGAACCGCCTCCTACGAGCAGTACTTC.

This clone has a single count. V gene TRBV27 combines with J gene TRBJ1-6; D might be TRBD1 (5 bases). The V end lost 2 bases, the J end lost 6 bases, and 5 bases lay between the germline ends. Germline V gene sequence: CDR1 MNHEY, CDR2 SMNVEV (reference sequence). This CDR3 has 13 residues. CDR3 DNA: TGTGCCAGCAGTTTAGGGACTAATTCACCCCTCCACTTT. Amino acid sequence: CASSLGTNSPLHF.

V is TRBV6-5 and J is TRBJ2-7; D might be TRBD1 (5 bases). V shed 7 bases and J shed 0 bases, with 7 bases lying between them. The V gene's germline CDR1 is MNHEY and CDR2 SVGAGI. The CDR3 runs 12 residues. CDR3 nucleotide sequence: TGTGCCAGCAAAGACAGCTCCTACGAGCAGTACTTC. The encoded protein is CASKDSSYEQYF.

The chain has TRBV9 and TRBJ1-2; D ambiguous. The V and J ends lost 7 bases and 0 bases respectively, with 16 bases between them. Germline CDR1 SGDLS, CDR2 YYNGEE. The CDR3 runs to 15 residues. The CDR3 DNA is TGTGCCAGCGGATCAGCACCGCTAGCTAACTATGGCTACACCTTC. Translated, it gives CASGSAPLANYGYTF.

This clone was picked up a small number of times. The chain carries TRBV7-9 and TRBJ2-7, with 9 bases matching TRBD2. The ends lost 4 bases at V and 4 bases at J; junction bases unmatched: 2. Germline lookup yields CDR1 SEHNR and CDR2 FQNEAQ (reference sequence). The CDR3 is 13 residues long. The CDR3 is CASSSSGMYEQYF. The CDR3 DNA follows: TGTGCCAGCAGCTCTAGCGGGATGTACGAGCAGTACTTC.

The V and J genes are TRBV10-3 and TRBJ2-1; D gene ambiguous. Germline V lookup: CDR1 ENHRY, CDR2 SYGVKD. V gave up 8 bases and J gave up 0 bases, with 14 bases separating them. The CDR3 runs to 15 residues. The CDR3 spells CAIARLLSSYNEQFF. DNA of the CDR3: TGTGCCATCGCCCGACTGTTAAGCTCCTACAATGAGCAGTTCTTC.

This clone was seen once. The V and J genes are TRBV2 and TRBJ2-7; 7 bases map to TRBD2. The CDR3 contains 15 residues. V dropped 2 bases and J dropped 2; count of bases not matched to a gene: 6. Germline CDR1 and CDR2: SNHLY and FYNNEI. The CDR3 is CASSELAGATYEQYF. CDR3 in DNA: TGTGCCAGCAGTGAATTGGCGGGAGCCACCTACGAGCAGTACTTC.

The V and J genes are TRBV28 and TRBJ2-7; D is unclear. The CDR3 covers 15 residues. Germline-derived CDR1 and CDR2 are MDHEN and SYDVKM. Trimming took off 6 bases at V and 2 bases at J, with 17 bases between the two ends. The CDR3 nucleotides read TGTGCCAGCAGCCCCGGACCACCGACGACCTACGAGCAGTACTTC. Residues: CASSPGPPTTYEQYF.

J is TRBJ1-2 and V is TRBV7-6; 8 nucleotides align to TRBD1. From germline, CDR1 is SGHVS and CDR2 FNYEAQ. The junction had 10 bases not matched to a gene; V was cut back by 5 bases and J by 8 bases. This CDR3 contains 14 residues. The CDR3 reads CASSRLTGARGYTF. DNA for the CDR3: TGTGCCAGCAGCCGACTGACAGGGGCGAGGGGCTACACCTTC. The full variable domain, completed using reference TRBV7-6 and TRBJ1-2, is GAGVSQSPRYKVTKRGQDVALRCDPISGHVSLYWYRQALGQGPEFLTYFNYEAQQDKSGLPNDRFSAERPEGSISTLTIQRTEQRDSAMYRCASSRLTGARGYTFGSGTRLTVV.